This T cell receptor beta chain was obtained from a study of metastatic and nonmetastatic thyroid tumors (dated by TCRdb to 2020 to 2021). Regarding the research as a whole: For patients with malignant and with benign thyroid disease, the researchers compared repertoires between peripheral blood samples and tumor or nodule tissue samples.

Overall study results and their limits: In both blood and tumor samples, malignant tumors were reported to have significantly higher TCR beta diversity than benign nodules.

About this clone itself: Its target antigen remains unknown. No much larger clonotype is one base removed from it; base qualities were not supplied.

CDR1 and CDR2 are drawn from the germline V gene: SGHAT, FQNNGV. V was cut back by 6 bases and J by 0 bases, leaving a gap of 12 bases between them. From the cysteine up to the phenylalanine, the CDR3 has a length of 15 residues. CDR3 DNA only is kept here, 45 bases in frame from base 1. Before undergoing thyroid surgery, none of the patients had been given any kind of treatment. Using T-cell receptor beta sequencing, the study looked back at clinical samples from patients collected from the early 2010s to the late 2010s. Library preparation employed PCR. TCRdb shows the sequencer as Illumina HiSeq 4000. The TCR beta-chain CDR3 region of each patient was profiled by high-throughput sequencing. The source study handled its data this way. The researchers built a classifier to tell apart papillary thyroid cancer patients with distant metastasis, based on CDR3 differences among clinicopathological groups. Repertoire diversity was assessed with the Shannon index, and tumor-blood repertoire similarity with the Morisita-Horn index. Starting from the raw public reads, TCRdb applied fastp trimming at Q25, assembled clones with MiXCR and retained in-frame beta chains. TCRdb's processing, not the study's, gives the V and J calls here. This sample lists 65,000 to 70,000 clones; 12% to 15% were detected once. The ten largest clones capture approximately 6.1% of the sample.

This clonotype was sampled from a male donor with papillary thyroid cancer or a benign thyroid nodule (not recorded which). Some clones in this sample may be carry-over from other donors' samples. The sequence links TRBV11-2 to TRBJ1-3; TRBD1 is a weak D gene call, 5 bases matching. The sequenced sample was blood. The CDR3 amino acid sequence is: CASRKGRTSGNTIYF. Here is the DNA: TGTGCCAGCAGAAAGGGACGGACCTCTGGAAACACCATATATTTT.